This T cell receptor (beta chain) was identified in a study of radiation and T cells in renal cell carcinoma. The study, taken as a whole, reports: In blood, top tumor clones expanded by 2 weeks, shrinking by 4.

Concerning this clone: What it binds is unknown.

The method was immunoSEQ multiplex PCR; TCRdb's version includes in-frame clones alone and lacks a portion of them. The sample lists under 65,000 clones, 60% to 85% occurring once. The germline gives CDR1 MDHEN, CDR2 SYDVKM. V lost 5 bases and J 9 bases, leaving 11 bases between the germline ends. This CDR3 is built from 12 residues. As for time point: baseline pretreatment blood. The treatment here: 15 Gy SBRT to primary tumor, nephrectomy 4 weeks later. Blood was sampled at baseline, 2 weeks and 4 weeks after SBRT. This sequence was found in a man between 60 and 70 years old with renal cell carcinoma. The chain is built from TRBV28 and TRBJ2-1; D gene uncertain. Sample: blood, taken from a patient whose treatment included radiotherapy and nephrectomy. As DNA, the CDR3 is TGTGCCAGCAGTCTAGTCAAGGTTGAGCAGTTCTTC. This codes for CASSLVKVEQFF.